The present entry profiles one T cell receptor beta chain with its context. A much larger clone lies a single base off, so this may be a read error. RNA transcripts were the template for amplifying TCR beta CDR3 regions. HTBI primers drove first-round RT-PCR of the TCR CDR3. TCRdb re-analysed the multiplex PCR reads in MiXCR, keeping a single row per CDR3 protein. The data contain roughly 630,000 distinct CDR3 sequences, approximately 15% of them singletons. The CDR3 is 15 amino acids. Looked up from germline, CDR1 is MDHEN and CDR2 is SYDVKM. These data belong to a study of T cells in Graves' hyperthyroidism and ophthalmopathy.

The clonotype was recovered from a woman in her thirties with Graves' hyperthyroidism. The sample was blood. This rearrangement joins TRBV28 to TRBJ2-3; 8 nucleotides match TRBD1. The CDR3 reads CASSLSSGGWDTRYF. Here the CDR3 DNA reads TGTGCCAGCAGTTTGTCGTCAGGGGGCTGGGATACGCGGTATTTT.